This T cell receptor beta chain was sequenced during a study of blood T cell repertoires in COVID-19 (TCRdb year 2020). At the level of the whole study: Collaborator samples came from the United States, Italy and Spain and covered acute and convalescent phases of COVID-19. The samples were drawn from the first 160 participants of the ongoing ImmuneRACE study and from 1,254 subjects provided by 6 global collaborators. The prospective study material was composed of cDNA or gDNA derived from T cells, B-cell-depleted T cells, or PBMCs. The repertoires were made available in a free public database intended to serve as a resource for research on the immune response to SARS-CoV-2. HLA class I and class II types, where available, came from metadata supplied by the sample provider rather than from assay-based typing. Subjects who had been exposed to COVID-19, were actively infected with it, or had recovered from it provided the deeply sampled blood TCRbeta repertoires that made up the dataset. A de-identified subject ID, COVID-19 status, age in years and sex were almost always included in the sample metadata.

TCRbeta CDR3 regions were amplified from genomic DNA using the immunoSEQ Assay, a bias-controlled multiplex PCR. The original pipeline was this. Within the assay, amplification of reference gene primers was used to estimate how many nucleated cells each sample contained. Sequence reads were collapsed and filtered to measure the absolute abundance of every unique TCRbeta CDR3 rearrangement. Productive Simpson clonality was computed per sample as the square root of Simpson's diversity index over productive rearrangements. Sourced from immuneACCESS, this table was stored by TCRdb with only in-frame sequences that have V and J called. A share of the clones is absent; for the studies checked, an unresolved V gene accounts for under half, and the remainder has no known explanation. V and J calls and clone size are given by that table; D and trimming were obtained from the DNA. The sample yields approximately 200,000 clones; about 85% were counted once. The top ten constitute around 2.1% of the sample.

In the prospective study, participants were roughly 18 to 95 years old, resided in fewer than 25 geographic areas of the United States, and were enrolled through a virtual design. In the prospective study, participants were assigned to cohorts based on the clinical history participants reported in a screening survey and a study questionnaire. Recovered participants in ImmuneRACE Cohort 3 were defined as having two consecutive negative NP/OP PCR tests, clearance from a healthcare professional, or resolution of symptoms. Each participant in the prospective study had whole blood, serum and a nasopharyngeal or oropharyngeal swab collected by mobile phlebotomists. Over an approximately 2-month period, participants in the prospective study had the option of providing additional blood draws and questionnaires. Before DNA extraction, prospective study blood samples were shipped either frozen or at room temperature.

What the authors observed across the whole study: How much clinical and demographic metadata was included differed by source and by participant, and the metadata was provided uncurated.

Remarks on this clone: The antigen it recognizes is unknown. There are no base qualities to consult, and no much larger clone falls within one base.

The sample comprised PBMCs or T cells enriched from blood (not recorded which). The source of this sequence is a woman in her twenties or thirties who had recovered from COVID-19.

At the DNA level, the sequence is TGTGCCAGCATGGGCCAGGGGAGCGAGCAGTACTTC. It specifies CASMGQGSEQYF. This receptor chain uses TRBV19 and TRBJ2-7; perhaps TRBD1 is the D gene, with 6 bases matching. V is pared back by 9 bases and J by 6 bases, with 15 bases lying between the germline termini. The CDR3 starts with the cysteine, ends with the phenylalanine, and has 12 residues. Only the CDR3 region is kept as DNA, spanning 36 bases read in frame from base 1. CDR1 and CDR2, looked up from the germline V gene (reference sequence), are LNHDA and SQIVND.